This TCR beta chain was recovered during a study of blood T cell repertoires in COVID-19. On the study more broadly: The United States, Italy and Spain were the sources of the acute and convalescent COVID-19 samples. In each case, the material was cDNA or gDNA derived from T cells, B-cell-depleted T cells, or PBMCs.

Trimming cost V 5 bases and J 8 bases, with 13 bases left between them. The CDR3 sequence is 13 residues long. The germline V gene has CDR1 SGHVS and CDR2 FNYEAQ. In the study's own analysis: Estimation of nucleated cell counts relied on the amplification of reference gene primers. Sequencing was performed with immunoSEQ multiplex PCR; in TCRdb, only in-frame clones are kept and a portion is missing. V and J calls and clone size are copied from that table; D and trimming were computed from the DNA. The sample yields 60,000 to 75,000 clones, 75% to 85% seen once. The rearrangement joins TRBV7-6 to TRBJ1-3; no clear D gene. This TCR derives from a human donor in a cohort sampled during active COVID-19. The sample was peripheral blood. This CDR3 is CASSLGEGDTIYF. In nucleotides, the CDR3 is TGTGCCAGCAGCCTGGGCGAGGGAGACACCATATATTTT.